This TCR beta chain was recovered during a study of tumor-infiltrating lymphocytes in primary liver carcinoma (dated by TCRdb to about 2017). About the full investigation: Of the five patients (three men and two women, aged 30 to 69 years), four had hepatocellular carcinoma and one had combined HCC and intrahepatic cholangiocarcinoma. The five patients had tumors of stage T1-T3 N0M0, with maximum diameters ranging from about 4 to 11 cm. Each sample produced about 3.5 to 8 million productive TCRbeta reads, and read depth showed no significant difference between tissue types. TCRbeta repertoire sequencing, expression microarrays and whole-exome sequencing were combined in the study across five regions of each liver tumor, with adjacent normal tissue and blood also included. A total of roughly 35 specimens from 5 patients went through TCRbeta repertoire sequencing, namely 25 tumor regions, 5 adjacent noncancerous liver tissues and 5 peripheral blood samples. The 25 or so tumor region samples were profiled with Agilent mRNA microarrays so that TCRbeta repertoire diversity could be related to the local molecular phenotype. High reproducibility was observed for the technical replicate repertoires, with mean shared-clone rates roughly 0.87 and correlation coefficients above 0.95. Broad study findings and their caveats: Only the TCR beta chain was sequenced, which likely underestimates true repertoire diversity because unpaired alpha chains were not captured. Compared with blood, tumors had a significantly larger share of the repertoire taken up by the top 250 clones (p = 0.039). Consistent with antigen-driven expansion, pairs of tumor regions showed higher repertoire overlap (mean about 36%) than either tumor-adjacent pairs (around 17%) or tumor-blood pairs (around 15%). Only roughly 7.5-24% of top clones appeared in all five regions of a tumor, which suggests that tumor-infiltrating T cells are spatially heterogeneous. Because the samples were bulk and unsorted, CD4+ and CD8+ T cell repertoires could not be compared. With just a few patients in the study, the authors point out that the findings should be validated in a larger study.

As for this clonotype: No cognate antigen has been identified for it. Compared with germline, one end of the junction differs, possibly owing to a read error.

The CDR3 numbers 18 residues from cysteine through phenylalanine. Of all the DNA, just the CDR3 is kept, 54 bases in frame from base 1. The germline V gene provides CDR1 ENHRY and CDR2 SYGVKD. Using a constant-region primer and ProtoScript II reverse transcriptase, TCRbeta-specific cDNA was reverse-transcribed from around 520 ng total RNA. The TCRbeta libraries were prepared through three rounds of nested multiplex PCR following a slightly modified ARM-PCR procedure. Each of the first two PCR rounds ran for roughly 11 cycles and used multiplex TRBV1-TRBV30 forward primers together with a Cbeta reverse primer. Sample barcodes and Illumina adapters were added in a final 25-cycle PCR using Deep VentR polymerase. Before sequencing, amplicons of 200-500 bp were purified from gel using a QIAquick gel extraction kit. An Illumina HiSeq 2500 was used to sequence the TCRbeta amplicons, generating 250-bp paired-end reads. In the original analysis: Trimmomatic v0.33 was used to quality-trim the reads, and FLASH v1.2.11 was used to merge paired reads so that full CDR3 sequences could be recovered. V, D and J germline segments were assigned to the rearranged TCRbeta sequences by MiGEC v1.2.1b. Clonotype statistics and Shannon-Wiener diversity indices were computed with VDJtools v1.0.0. To cut down on sampling bias, every analysis after diversity analysis relied on just the 250 most abundant clonotypes from each sample. TCRdb's own reprocessing of the public reads used fastp at Q25 and MiXCR and kept productive beta chains. Here each entry gathers all rows of one CDR3 protein and keeps the most common genes and DNA. These V and J calls derive from TCRdb rather than the authors' analysis. Across this sample there are roughly 100,000 distinct CDR3 sequences, with roughly 80% seen only once. Approximately 20% of the sample rests with the top ten.

Without any cell sorting, total RNA and DNA were co-extracted from approximately 20-30 mg of bulk tissue using the AllPrep DNA/RNA mini kit. Four or five patients with histopathologically diagnosed primary liver carcinoma underwent surgical resection in China between 2015 and March 2016. At the time of sampling, the patients were treatment-naive and had chronic HBV infection. Each tumor was sampled at five spatially separated regions: the tumor centre plus the superior, inferior, left-lateral and right-lateral poles. Histology showed that every tumor sample contained more than 80% viable tumor cells. Pieces of fresh tumor and adjacent tissue were cut in half, with one half kept in RNAlater at -80 degrees C and the other half sent for histology.

The receptor's source is a man aged 35 to 55 with primary liver carcinoma and hepatitis B virus infection. Recombination joined TRBV10-3 with TRBJ2-7; the D segment cannot be called with confidence. Sequencing was done on a sample of liver tumor tissue from sampling region 3. The label giving this sample's cell subset or site can be read as: tumor region T3, left-lateral pole. The CDR3: CDISESVQPLRRAYEQYF. The sequence in DNA is TGTGACATCAGTGAGTCGGTCCAGCCGCTCCGTAGAGCCTACGAGCAGTACTTC.